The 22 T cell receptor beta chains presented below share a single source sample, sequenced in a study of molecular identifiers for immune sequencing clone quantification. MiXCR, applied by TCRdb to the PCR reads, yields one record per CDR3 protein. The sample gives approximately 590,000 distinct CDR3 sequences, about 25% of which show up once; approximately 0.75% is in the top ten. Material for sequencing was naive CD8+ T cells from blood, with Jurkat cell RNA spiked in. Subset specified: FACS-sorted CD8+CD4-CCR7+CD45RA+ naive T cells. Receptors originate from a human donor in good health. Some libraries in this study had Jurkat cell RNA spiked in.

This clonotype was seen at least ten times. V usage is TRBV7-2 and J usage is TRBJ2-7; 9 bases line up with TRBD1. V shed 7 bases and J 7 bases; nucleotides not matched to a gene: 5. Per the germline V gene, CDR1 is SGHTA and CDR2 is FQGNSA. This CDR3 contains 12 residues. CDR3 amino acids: CASTPGQGEQYF. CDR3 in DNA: TGTGCCAGCACACCCGGACAGGGGGAGCAGTACTTC.

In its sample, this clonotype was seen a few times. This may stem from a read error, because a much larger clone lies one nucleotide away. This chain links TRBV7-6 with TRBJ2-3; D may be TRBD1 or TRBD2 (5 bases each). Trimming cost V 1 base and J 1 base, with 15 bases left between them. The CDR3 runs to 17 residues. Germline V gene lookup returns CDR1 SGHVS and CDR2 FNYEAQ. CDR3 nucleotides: TGTGCCAGCAGCTTAGACGAGCTCCGGGACGGCACAGATACGCAGTATTTT. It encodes CASSLDELRDGTDTQYF.

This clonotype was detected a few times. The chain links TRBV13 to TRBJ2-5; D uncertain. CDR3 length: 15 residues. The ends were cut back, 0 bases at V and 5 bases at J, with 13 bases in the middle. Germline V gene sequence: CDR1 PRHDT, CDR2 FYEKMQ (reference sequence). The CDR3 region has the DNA TGTGCCAGCAGCTTAGGGCCCCTTCTTGAGGAGACCCAGTACTTC. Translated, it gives CASSLGPLLEETQYF.

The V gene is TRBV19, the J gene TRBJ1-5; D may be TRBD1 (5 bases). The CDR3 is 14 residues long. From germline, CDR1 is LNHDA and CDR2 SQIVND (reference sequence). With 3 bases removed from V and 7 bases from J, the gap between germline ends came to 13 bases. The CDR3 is CASSMFGGEQPQHF. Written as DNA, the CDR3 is TGTGCCAGTAGTATGTTCGGGGGAGAGCAGCCCCAGCATTTT.

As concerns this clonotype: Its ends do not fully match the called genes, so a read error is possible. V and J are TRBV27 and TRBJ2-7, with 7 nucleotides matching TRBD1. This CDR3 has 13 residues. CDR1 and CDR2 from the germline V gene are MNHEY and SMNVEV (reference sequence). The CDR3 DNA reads TGTGCCAGCAGTTCTCGACAGGGCTACGGGCAGTACTTC. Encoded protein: CASSSRQGYGQYF.

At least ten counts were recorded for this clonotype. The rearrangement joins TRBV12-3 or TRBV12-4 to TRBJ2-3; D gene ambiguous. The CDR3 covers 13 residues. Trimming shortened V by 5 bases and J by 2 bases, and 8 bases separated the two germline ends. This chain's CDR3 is CASSKGNTDTQYF. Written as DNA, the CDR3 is TGTGCCAGCAGTAAAGGGAACACAGATACGCAGTATTTT.

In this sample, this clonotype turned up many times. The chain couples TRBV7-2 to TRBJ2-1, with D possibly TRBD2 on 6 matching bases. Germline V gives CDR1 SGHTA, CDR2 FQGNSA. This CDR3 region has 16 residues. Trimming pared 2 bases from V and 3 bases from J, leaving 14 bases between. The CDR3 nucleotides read TGTGCCAGCAGCTTATTGTACGGGAGCCTCTACAATGAGCAGTTCTTC. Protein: CASSLLYGSLYNEQFF. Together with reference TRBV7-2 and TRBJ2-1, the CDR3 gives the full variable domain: GAGVSQSPSNKVTEKGKDVELRCDPISGHTALYWYRQSLGQGLEFLIYFQGNSAPDKSGLPSDRFSAERTGGSVSTLTIQRTQQEDSAVYLCASSLLYGSLYNEQFFGPGTRLTVL.

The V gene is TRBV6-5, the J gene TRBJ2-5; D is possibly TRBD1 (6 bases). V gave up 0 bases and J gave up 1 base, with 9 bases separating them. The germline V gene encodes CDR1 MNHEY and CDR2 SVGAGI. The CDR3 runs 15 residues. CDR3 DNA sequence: TGTGCCAGCAGTTACTCCCAGGACAGCCAAGAGACCCAGTACTTC. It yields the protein CASSYSQDSQETQYF.

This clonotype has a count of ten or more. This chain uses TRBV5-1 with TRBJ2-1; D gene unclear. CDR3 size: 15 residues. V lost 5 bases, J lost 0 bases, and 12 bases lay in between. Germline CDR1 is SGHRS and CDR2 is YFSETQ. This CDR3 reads CASSLLPSSYNEQFF. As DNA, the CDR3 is TGCGCCAGCAGTCTTCTACCGAGCTCCTACAATGAGCAGTTCTTC. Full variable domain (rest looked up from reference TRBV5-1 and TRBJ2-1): KAGVTQTPRYLIKTRGQQVTLSCSPISGHRSVSWYQQTPGQGLQFLFEYFSETQRNKGNFPGRFSGRQFSNSRSEMNVSTLELGDSALYLCASSLLPSSYNEQFFGPGTRLTVL.

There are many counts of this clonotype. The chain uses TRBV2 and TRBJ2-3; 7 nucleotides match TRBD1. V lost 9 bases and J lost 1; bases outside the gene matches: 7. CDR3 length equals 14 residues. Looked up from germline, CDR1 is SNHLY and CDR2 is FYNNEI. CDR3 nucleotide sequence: TGTGCCAGAGGACAGGACCTAGGCACAGATACGCAGTATTTT. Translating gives CARGQDLGTDTQYF.

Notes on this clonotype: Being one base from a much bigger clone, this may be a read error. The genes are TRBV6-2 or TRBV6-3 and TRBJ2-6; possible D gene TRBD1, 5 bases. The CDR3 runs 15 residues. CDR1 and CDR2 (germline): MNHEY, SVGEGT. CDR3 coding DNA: TGTGCCAGCACCCCTACTACCTCTGGGGCCAACGTCGTGACTTTC. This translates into CASTPTTSGANVVTF.

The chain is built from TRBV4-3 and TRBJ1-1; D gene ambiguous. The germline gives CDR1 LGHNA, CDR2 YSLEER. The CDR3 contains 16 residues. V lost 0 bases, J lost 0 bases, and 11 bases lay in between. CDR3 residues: CASSQDGGGLNTEAFF. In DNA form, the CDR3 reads TGCGCCAGCAGCCAAGATGGCGGAGGTCTGAACACTGAAGCTTTCTTT.

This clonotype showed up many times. CDR3 amino acids: CASSPWGNTGELFF. CDR3 DNA: TGTGCCAGCAGCCCCTGGGGGAACACCGGGGAGCTGTTTTTT. The V gene is TRBV7-9, the J gene TRBJ2-2; the D is unclear. The ends were cut back, 5 bases at V and 1 base at J, with 8 bases in the middle. The CDR3 length is 14 residues. CDR1 is SEHNR, CDR2 FQNEAQ, per germline (reference sequence).

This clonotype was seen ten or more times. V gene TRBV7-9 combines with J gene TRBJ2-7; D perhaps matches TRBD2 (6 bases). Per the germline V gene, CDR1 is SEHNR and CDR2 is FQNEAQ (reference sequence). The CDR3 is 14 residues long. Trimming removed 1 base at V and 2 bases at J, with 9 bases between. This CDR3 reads CASSLVGLTYEQYF. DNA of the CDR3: TGTGCCAGCAGCTTAGTAGGACTAACCTACGAGCAGTACTTC.

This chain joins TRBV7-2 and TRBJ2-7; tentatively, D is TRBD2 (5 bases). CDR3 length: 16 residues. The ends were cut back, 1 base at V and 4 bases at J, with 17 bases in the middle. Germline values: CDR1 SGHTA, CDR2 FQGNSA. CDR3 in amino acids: CASSLDLLDSGYEQYF. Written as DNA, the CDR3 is TGTGCCAGCAGCTTAGATTTATTGGATTCGGGGTACGAGCAGTACTTC. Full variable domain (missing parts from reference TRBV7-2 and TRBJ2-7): GAGVSQSPSNKVTEKGKDVELRCDPISGHTALYWYRQSLGQGLEFLIYFQGNSAPDKSGLPSDRFSAERTGGSVSTLTIQRTQQEDSAVYLCASSLDLLDSGYEQYFGPGTRLTVT.

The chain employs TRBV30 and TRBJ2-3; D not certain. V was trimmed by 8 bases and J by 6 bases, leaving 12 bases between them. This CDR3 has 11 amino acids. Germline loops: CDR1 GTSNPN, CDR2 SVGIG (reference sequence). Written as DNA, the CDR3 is TGTGCCGGGGATGTAGGGGATACGCAGTATTTT. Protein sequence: CAGDVGDTQYF.

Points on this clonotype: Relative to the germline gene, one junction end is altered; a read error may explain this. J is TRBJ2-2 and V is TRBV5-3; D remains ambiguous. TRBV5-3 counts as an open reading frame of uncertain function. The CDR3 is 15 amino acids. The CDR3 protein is CASSLSWGNTGELFF. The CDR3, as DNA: TGTGCCAGCAGCTTGTCATGGGGAAATACCGGGGAGCTGTTTTTT.

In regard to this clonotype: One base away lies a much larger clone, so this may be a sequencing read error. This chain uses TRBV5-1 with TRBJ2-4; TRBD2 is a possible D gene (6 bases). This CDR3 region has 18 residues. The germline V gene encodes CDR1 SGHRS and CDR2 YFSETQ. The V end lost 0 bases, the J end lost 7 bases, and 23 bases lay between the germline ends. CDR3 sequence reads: CASSLGPEGRLEGNIQYF. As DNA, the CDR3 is TGCGCCAGCAGCTTGGGCCCGGAGGGGAGGCTAGAGGGTAACATTCAGTACTTC.

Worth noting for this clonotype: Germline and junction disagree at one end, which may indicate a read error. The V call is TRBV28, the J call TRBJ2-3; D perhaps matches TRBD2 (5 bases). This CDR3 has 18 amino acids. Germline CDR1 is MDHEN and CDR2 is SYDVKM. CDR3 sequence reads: CAGSFRLAGRPSTDTQYF. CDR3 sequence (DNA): TGTGCCGGCAGTTTTCGACTGGCGGGCCGACCGAGCACAGATACGCAGTATTTT. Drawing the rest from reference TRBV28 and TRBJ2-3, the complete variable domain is DVKVTQSSRYLVKRTGEKVFLECVQDMDHENMFWYRQDPGLGLRLIYFSYDVKMKEKGDIPEGYSVSREKKERFSLILESASTNQTSMYLCAGSFRLAGRPSTDTQYFGPGTRLTVL.

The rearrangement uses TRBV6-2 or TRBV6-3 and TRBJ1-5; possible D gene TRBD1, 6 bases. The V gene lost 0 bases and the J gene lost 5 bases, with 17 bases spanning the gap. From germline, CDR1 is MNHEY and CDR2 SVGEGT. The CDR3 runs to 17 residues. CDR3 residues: CASSYSIQGFRDQPQHF. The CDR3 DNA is TGTGCCAGCAGTTACTCGATTCAGGGGTTTAGGGATCAGCCCCAGCATTTT.

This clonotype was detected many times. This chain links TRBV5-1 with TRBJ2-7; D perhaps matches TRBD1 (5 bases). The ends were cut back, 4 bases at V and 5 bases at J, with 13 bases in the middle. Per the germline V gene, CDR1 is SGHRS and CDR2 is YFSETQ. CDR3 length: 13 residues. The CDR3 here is CASSQHRPDEQYF. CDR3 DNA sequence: TGCGCCAGCAGCCAACACAGGCCCGACGAGCAGTACTTC. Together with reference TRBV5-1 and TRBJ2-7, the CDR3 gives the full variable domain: KAGVTQTPRYLIKTRGQQVTLSCSPISGHRSVSWYQQTPGQGLQFLFEYFSETQRNKGNFPGRFSGRQFSNSRSEMNVSTLELGDSALYLCASSQHRPDEQYFGPGTRLTVT.

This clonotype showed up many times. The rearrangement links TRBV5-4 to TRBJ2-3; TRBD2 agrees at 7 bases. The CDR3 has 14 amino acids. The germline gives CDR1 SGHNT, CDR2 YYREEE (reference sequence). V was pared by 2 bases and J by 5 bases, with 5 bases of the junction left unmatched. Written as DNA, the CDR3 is TGTGCCAGCAGCTTAGCGGGACCAGAAGATACGCAGTATTTT. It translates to CASSLAGPEDTQYF.